What follows are 30 T cell receptor beta chains derived from one specimen sequenced in a study of identical twins. TCRdb re-called the 5' RACE reads with MiXCR, one entry per CDR3 protein. This sample has about 240,000 distinct CDR3 sequences, with 7% to 8.5% found just once. The same specimen was also included in a second study, on yellow fever vaccine responses in identical twins.

The sample comprised CD8+ T cells sorted from blood. The receptors derive from a woman aged 18 to 35 in good health.

The gene calls are TRBV5-1 and TRBJ2-5; D may match TRBD1 or TRBD2 (5 bases each). CDR3 length: 16 amino acids. Germline CDR1 and CDR2: SGHRS and YFSETQ. V was shortened by 4 bases and J by 5 bases, with 21 bases between the two germline ends. The CDR3 DNA is TGCGCCAGCAGCCCCGTGGTCGGGACCCCGTCGGAGACCCAGTACTTC. Translating it yields CASSPVVGTPSETQYF.

This clonotype was seen a few times. The rearrangement links TRBV20-1 to TRBJ2-1, with TRBD2 matching over 7 bases. CDR1 DFQATT and CDR2 SNEGSKA come from the germline V gene (reference sequence). This CDR3 comprises 16 residues. V dropped 1 base and J dropped 1; count of bases not matched to a gene: 7. CDR3 protein: CSARGLAGESYNEQFF. The CDR3 DNA sequence: TGCAGTGCTAGAGGTCTCGCGGGGGAATCCTACAATGAGCAGTTCTTC.

This clonotype occurred many times. The chain links TRBV2 to TRBJ2-1, with D perhaps being TRBD1 or TRBD2 (5 bases each). Germline V gene sequence: CDR1 SNHLY, CDR2 FYNNEI. The length of the CDR3 is 13 residues. V was clipped by 3 bases and J by 4 bases, with 7 bases between them. Written as DNA, the CDR3 is TGTGCCAGCAGTGACGGGGCTTACAATGAGCAGTTCTTC. Amino acid sequence: CASSDGAYNEQFF. The complete variable domain, with remaining parts taken from reference TRBV2 and TRBJ2-1, reads EPEVTQTPSHQVTQMGQEVILRCVPISNHLYFYWYRQILGQKVEFLVSFYNNEISEKSEIFDDQFSVERPDGSNFTLKIRSTKLEDSAMYFCASSDGAYNEQFFGPGTRLTVL.

This clonotype appeared many times. V usage is TRBV6-1 and J usage is TRBJ2-1; TRBD2 aligns across 7 bases. Germline CDR1 and CDR2: MNHNS and SASEGT. The CDR3 sequence is 15 residues long. V was pared by 9 bases and J by 1 base, with 9 bases of the junction left unmatched. The CDR3 DNA reads TGTGCCAGTTTGGGAGCGGGGTTATCCTACAATGAGCAGTTCTTC. Amino acids: CASLGAGLSYNEQFF.

The sample holds a few counts of this clonotype. V and J are TRBV24-1 and TRBJ2-2; tentative D call: TRBD1 (6 bases). V was trimmed by 5 bases and J by 3 bases, leaving 12 bases between them. The germline V gene has CDR1 KGHDR and CDR2 SFDVKD. The CDR3 is 15 amino acids. CDR3 in amino acids: CATSVGHRDTGELFF. CDR3 nucleotides: TGTGCCACCAGTGTGGGTCACAGGGACACCGGGGAGCTGTTTTTT.

This clonotype was found many times. The chain links TRBV10-3 to TRBJ2-7; D gene uncertain. V dropped 3 bases and J dropped 0 bases, with 15 bases sitting between them. Germline CDR1 ENHRY, CDR2 SYGVKD. The CDR3 is 16 residues long. The CDR3: CAISDPADEVSYEQYF. The CDR3 coding sequence is TGTGCCATCAGTGACCCCGCCGACGAGGTCTCCTACGAGCAGTACTTC.

The chain combines TRBV6-5 with TRBJ1-1; no firm D call. The V gene lost 2 bases and the J gene lost 2 bases, with 9 bases spanning the gap. The CDR3 sequence is 14 residues long. Germline V gene lookup returns CDR1 MNHEY and CDR2 SVGAGI. The CDR3 sequence: CASSYPGSNTEAFF. In DNA form, the CDR3 reads TGTGCCAGCAGTTACCCCGGCAGCAACACTGAAGCTTTCTTT.

This clonotype was seen many times. The rearrangement links TRBV20-1 to TRBJ2-1; D is possibly TRBD2 (6 bases). The CDR3 has 15 amino acids. Trimming took off 1 base at V and 8 bases at J, with 18 bases between the two ends. Germline V gene lookup returns CDR1 DFQATT and CDR2 SNEGSKA (reference sequence). CDR3 amino acids: CSARGRLEGTDEQFF. In nucleotides, the CDR3 is TGCAGTGCTAGAGGCCGACTAGAGGGTACCGATGAGCAGTTCTTC.

This clonotype was observed a handful of times. V gene TRBV18 combines with J gene TRBJ2-5, with D uncertain. CDR1 and CDR2 (germline): KGHSH, LQKENI. Trimming cost V 5 bases and J 2 bases, with 9 bases left between them. The CDR3 runs to 13 residues. The CDR3 DNA reads TGTGCCAGCTCATCCCCTTCGCAAGAGACCCAGTACTTC. This gives the protein CASSSPSQETQYF.

This clonotype has just a few counts. This sequence joins TRBV5-1 and TRBJ2-2; TRBD1 agrees at 9 bases. Germline loops: CDR1 SGHRS, CDR2 YFSETQ. The CDR3 consists of 17 residues. The trim removed 4 bases at V and 2 bases at J, leaving 9 bases unmatched. The CDR3 sequence: CASSLSLTGGNTGELFF. DNA of the CDR3: TGCGCCAGCAGCCTGTCTTTGACAGGGGGAAACACCGGGGAGCTGTTTTTT.

The rearrangement joins TRBV6-1 to TRBJ1-2, with 7 bases matching TRBD1. The CDR3 is 17 residues long. Germline trimming cut 6 bases from V and 5 bases from J; bases unmatched to any gene: 18. CDR1 is MNHNS and CDR2 is SASEGT in the germline V gene. The CDR3 DNA is TGTGCCAGCAGAACCTTTTGGGCTAGGGACAGCTTATATGGCTACACCTTC. It yields the protein CASRTFWARDSLYGYTF.

This clonotype was counted between two and nine times. The chain joins TRBV4-2 to TRBJ2-1; 9 nucleotides agree with TRBD2. Germline V gives CDR1 LGHNA, CDR2 YNFKEQ. V trimming: 1 base; J trimming: 7 bases; junction bases outside the gene matches: 11. The CDR3 sequence is 17 residues long. The CDR3 spells CASSQVLGGRAGNEQFF. As DNA, the CDR3 is TGTGCCAGCAGCCAAGTCCTGGGCGGGAGGGCCGGGAATGAGCAGTTCTTC.

This chain links TRBV28 with TRBJ2-3; 12 nucleotides match TRBD2. Germline assignment: CDR1 MDHEN and CDR2 SYDVKM. Germline trimming cut 5 bases from V and 5 bases from J; bases unmatched to any gene: 8. The CDR3 is made up of 16 amino acids. CDR3 DNA: TGTGCCAGCAGTCCTTCTAGCGGGAGGGCCTTAGATACGCAGTATTTT. Protein: CASSPSSGRALDTQYF.

The chain has TRBV12-3 or TRBV12-4 and TRBJ2-3; 11 bases map to TRBD1. This CDR3 has 16 residues. V trimming: 6 bases; J trimming: 5 bases; junction bases outside the gene matches: 10. As DNA, the CDR3 is TGTGCCAGCAGCCTGGGACAGGGGGTAGGCGGAGATACGCAGTATTTT. Amino acid sequence: CASSLGQGVGGDTQYF.

This clonotype was detected only a few times. The chain recombines TRBV20-1 with TRBJ1-2; TRBD1 might be the D (6 bases). The CDR3 is 13 amino acids. Germline V gene lookup returns CDR1 DFQATT and CDR2 SNEGSKA (reference sequence). The V and J ends lost 3 bases and 12 bases respectively, with 20 bases between them. The CDR3, as DNA: TGCAGTGCTAGGGGGGGACAAGGTTTGTTTGACACCTTC. This gives the protein CSARGGQGLFDTF.

This clonotype was counted at least ten times. The chain combines TRBV4-1 with TRBJ2-7; unclear D gene. The V gene lost 0 bases and the J gene lost 3 bases, with 15 bases spanning the gap. The germline CDR1 and CDR2 sequences are MGHRA and YSYEKL. The CDR3 length is 16 residues. In DNA, the CDR3 is TGCGCCAGCAGCCAAGAATCTGGCACCAATTACTACGAGCAGTACGTC. Protein: CASSQESGTNYYEQYV.

The J gene is TRBJ2-7, the V gene TRBV9; 10 positions match TRBD1. V was pared by 4 bases and J by 3 bases, with 7 bases of the junction left unmatched. Germline-derived CDR1 and CDR2 are SGDLS and YYNGEE. The CDR3 is 15 amino acids. CDR3 coding DNA: TGTGCCAGCAGCACCCGGGACAGGGGCGACTACGAGCAGTACTTC. It specifies CASSTRDRGDYEQYF. The whole variable domain, remainder taken from reference TRBV9 and TRBJ2-7, is DSGVTQTPKHLITATGQRVTLRCSPRSGDLSVYWYQQSLDQGLQFLIQYYNGEERAKGNILERFSAQQFPDLHSELNLSSLELGDSALYFCASSTRDRGDYEQYFGPGTRLTVT.

This chain uses TRBV6-1 with TRBJ1-3; the D gene is possibly TRBD1 (6 bases). V lost 7 bases, J lost 7 bases, and 23 bases lay in between. There are 16 residues in the CDR3. Germline CDR1 and CDR2: MNHNS and SASEGT. The CDR3 region is CASTYTGRLPWNTIYF. The CDR3 nucleotides are TGTGCCAGCACCTATACAGGGAGGCTCCCTTGGAACACCATATATTTT.

This clonotype was seen many times. The rearrangement links TRBV7-2 to TRBJ1-2, with D unresolved. Germline V CDR1 and CDR2: SGHTA, FQGNSA. The CDR3 has 13 amino acids. V shed 1 base and J shed 4 bases, with 7 bases lying between them. In DNA, the CDR3 is TGTGCCAGCAGCTTAGAACGGAGCTATGGCTACACCTTC. Translation: CASSLERSYGYTF.

This clonotype was recorded many times. V gene TRBV12-3 or TRBV12-4 combines with J gene TRBJ2-5, with a tentative D call TRBD2 (5 bases). The CDR3 length is 14 residues. V shed 3 bases and J shed 4 bases, with 12 bases lying between them. The CDR3 here is CASSFLPGRETQYF. The CDR3 DNA reads TGTGCCAGCAGTTTCTTGCCGGGAAGAGAGACCCAGTACTTC.

The J gene is TRBJ2-5, the V gene TRBV5-1; 8 bases match TRBD1. Germline CDR1 reads SGHRS; CDR2 reads YFSETQ. Trimming at V came to 0 bases and at J to 3 bases, leaving 10 bases not matched to a gene. The CDR3 contains 17 residues. CDR3 nucleotides: TGCGCCAGCAGCTTGGGTCCGGACAGGGTGGGAAAAGAGACCCAGTACTTC. Translation gives CASSLGPDRVGKETQYF.

This clonotype was picked up a small number of times. The gene calls are TRBV5-1 and TRBJ1-6, with TRBD1 matching over 9 bases. The CDR3 length is 17 residues. Germline lookup yields CDR1 SGHRS and CDR2 YFSETQ. J gave up 8 bases and V 1 base, and 10 bases lay outside the gene matches. CDR3 protein: CASSLFWDRERYSPLHF. In DNA, the CDR3 is TGCGCCAGCAGCTTGTTTTGGGACAGGGAGAGATATTCACCCCTCCACTTT. The full variable domain, its missing parts supplied by reference TRBV5-1 and TRBJ1-6, is KAGVTQTPRYLIKTRGQQVTLSCSPISGHRSVSWYQQTPGQGLQFLFEYFSETQRNKGNFPGRFSGRQFSNSRSEMNVSTLELGDSALYLCASSLFWDRERYSPLHFGNGTRLTVT.

This clonotype has just a few counts. The chain joins TRBV7-3 to TRBJ2-3; 13 nucleotides align to TRBD2. J lost 6 bases, V lost 5 bases, and 5 bases had no gene match. This CDR3 has 15 residues. Looked up from germline, CDR1 is SGHTA and CDR2 is FQGTGA. The CDR3 DNA is TGTGCCAGCAGCCCCGGACTAGCGGGAGTGGATACGCAGTATTTT. As protein: CASSPGLAGVDTQYF. Complete variable domain (other parts from reference TRBV7-3 and TRBJ2-3): GAGVSQTPSNKVTEKGKYVELRCDPISGHTALYWYRQSLGQGPEFLIYFQGTGAADDSGLPNDRFFAVRPEGSVSTLKIQRTERGDSAVYLCASSPGLAGVDTQYFGPGTRLTVL.

The table lists this clonotype with a few counts. The chain recombines TRBV27 with TRBJ2-1; either TRBD1 or TRBD2 may fit D (5 bases each). CDR1 is MNHEY and CDR2 is SMNVEV in the germline V gene (reference sequence). Trimming stripped 4 bases from V and 10 bases from J, with 11 bases between. This CDR3 has 12 residues. DNA for the CDR3: TGTGCCAGCAGTTCGGGACGTGGAGAGCAGTTCTTC. Its protein product is CASSSGRGEQFF.

This rearrangement joins TRBV12-3 or TRBV12-4 to TRBJ1-2; D perhaps matches TRBD1 (6 bases). V was clipped by 0 bases and J by 7 bases, with 9 bases between them. This CDR3 contains 13 residues. CDR3 sequence: CASSLAQGCGYTF. In DNA form, the CDR3 reads TGTGCCAGCAGTTTAGCGCAGGGGTGTGGCTACACCTTC.

J is TRBJ2-1 and V is TRBV2; the D gene could be TRBD1 or TRBD2 (5 bases each). CDR3 size: 11 residues. V dropped 7 bases and J dropped 14 bases, with 15 bases sitting between them. The germline V gene has CDR1 SNHLY and CDR2 FYNNEI. The CDR3 loop is CASILGESKFF. CDR3 nucleotides: TGTGCCAGCATTCTAGGGGAGAGTAAGTTCTTC.

This clonotype has just a few counts. The chain is built from TRBV27 and TRBJ2-7; D not certain. CDR1 is MNHEY and CDR2 is SMNVEV in the germline V gene (reference sequence). Trimming left V 5 bases short and J 2 bases short, with 7 bases between. The CDR3 loop spans 12 amino acids. As DNA, the CDR3 is TGTGCCAGCAGTGCGTTCACCTACGAGCAGTACGTC. Translation: CASSAFTYEQYV.

J is TRBJ2-4 and V is TRBV6-2 or TRBV6-3; 9 bases line up with TRBD2. Germline V CDR1 and CDR2: MNHEY, SVGEGT. With 5 bases clipped from V and 8 bases from J, the junction kept 13 bases outside the gene matches. This CDR3 contains 16 residues. CDR3: CASSPSGGRGEDIQYF. DNA for the CDR3: TGTGCCAGCAGTCCAAGCGGGGGGCGCGGGGAGGACATTCAGTACTTC.

There are many counts of this clonotype. V and J are TRBV29-1 and TRBJ1-1; tentatively, D is TRBD1 (6 bases). Trimming removed 2 bases at V and 4 bases at J, with 17 bases between. This CDR3 comprises 15 residues. CDR1 and CDR2 from the germline V gene are SQVTM and ANQGSEA. This chain's CDR3 is CSVENGGPRSTEAFF. CDR3 in DNA: TGCAGCGTTGAAAACGGGGGCCCCCGAAGCACTGAAGCTTTCTTT.

There are many counts of this clonotype. V gene TRBV5-8 combines with J gene TRBJ1-5; D remains unclear. This CDR3 has 15 amino acids. V was clipped by 3 bases and J by 5 bases, with 15 bases between them. CDR1 and CDR2 (germline): SGHTS, YDEGEE. In DNA, the CDR3 is TGTGCCAGCAGCTCGGTGGCAGTACTGGATCAGCCCCAGCATTTT. Amino acid sequence: CASSSVAVLDQPQHF.